Below, 4 T cell receptor beta chains from the same sample are listed, as sequenced in a study of shared clonotypes between healthy human individuals. The method was immunoSEQ multiplex PCR; TCRdb's version includes in-frame clones alone and lacks a portion of them. Here the sample spans 1.6 million or so clones, about 96% being singletons. Input material: naive CD4+ T cells sorted from blood. The subset is: CD45RA+ positively selected. These receptors were obtained from a young man in good health.

The V and J genes are TRBV2 and TRBJ1-5; D unclear. Germline loops: CDR1 SNHLY, CDR2 FYNNEI. Trimming took off 1 base at V and 11 bases at J, with 12 bases between the two ends. The CDR3 length is 13 residues. The CDR3 region is CASSEGRRNSQHF. The CDR3 bases are TGTGCCAGCAGTGAAGGTAGACGGAACTCCCAGCATTTT.

The chain uses TRBV5-6 and TRBJ2-7; 15 bases match TRBD2. The CDR3 runs to 18 residues. In germline, CDR1 is SGHDT, CDR2 YYEEEE. Trimming at V came to 2 bases and at J to 3 bases, leaving 9 bases not matched to a gene. For the CDR3, the DNA is TGTGCCAGCAGCTTTGGGAGGACTAGCGGGAGGGCTTACTACGAGCAGTACTTC. Its translation: CASSFGRTSGRAYYEQYF. Using reference TRBV5-6 and TRBJ2-7 for the parts outside the CDR3, the full variable domain is DAGVTQSPTHLIKTRGQQVTLRCSPKSGHDTVSWYQQALGQGPQFIFQYYEEEERQRGNFPDRFSGHQFPNYSSELNVNALLLGDSALYLCASSFGRTSGRAYYEQYFGPGTRLTVT.

V and J are TRBV9 and TRBJ1-1, with D uncertain. The ends were cut back, 3 bases at V and 1 base at J, with 7 bases in the middle. This CDR3 is built from 13 residues. Germline assignment: CDR1 SGDLS and CDR2 YYNGEE. CDR3 amino acids: CASSGSANTEAFF. The CDR3 region has the DNA TGTGCCAGCAGCGGGTCCGCGAACACTGAAGCTTTCTTT.

The J gene is TRBJ1-2, the V gene TRBV28; D remains ambiguous. Per germline, CDR1 MDHEN and CDR2 SYDVKM. Trimming took off 5 bases at V and 2 bases at J, with 9 bases between the two ends. This CDR3 has 13 amino acids. CDR3 sequence reads: CASSPTPNYGYTF. DNA for the CDR3: TGTGCCAGCAGTCCGACGCCCAACTATGGCTACACCTTC.